This T cell receptor beta chain was sequenced in a study of blood T cell repertoires in COVID-19. Authors' processing steps: Reference gene primers were amplified, and this amplification served to estimate nucleated cell counts. Assay: immunoSEQ multiplex PCR; the TCRdb copy retains only in-frame clones and omits some. V and J calls and clone size are as listed in that table; D and trimming were resolved from the DNA. This table holds 310,000 or so clones, 88% found once. Patients at the Seattle site were enrolled during active infection and followed longitudinally. Germline V gene sequence: CDR1 MNHEY, CDR2 SVGAGI. V was cut by 5 bases and J by 8 bases, with 10 bases left in between. The CDR3 is 12 amino acids.

Sequencing was performed on peripheral blood. The source of this sequence is a woman in her 30s with COVID-19, enrolled during active disease. The rearrangement uses TRBV6-5 and TRBJ2-1; no definite D call. This chain's CDR3 is CASSRVSDEQFF. The CDR3 DNA sequence: TGTGCCAGCAGTCGAGTATCGGATGAGCAGTTCTTC.